This is a list of T cell receptor beta chains from one sample in a study of blood T cell repertoires in COVID-19. Using immunoSEQ multiplex PCR, the repertoire was profiled, and TCRdb retains in-frame clones only, with some absent. The data contain under 300,000 clones, about 88% of them seen just once; the ten biggest clones take up 3.6%. Material: peripheral blood. The receptors were sampled from a man aged 18 to 35 with active or convalescent COVID-19. CDR3s include the opening cysteine and the closing phenylalanine or tryptophan. The D gene is left open where the match is weak. Part of the rows lack a size; the others show once, few, many or a class for expanded clones.

NA	NA	TRBJ1-2	TRBV7-9	CASSSPASRGYTF	TGTGCCAGCAGCTCGCCAGCCTCTAGGGGCTACACCTTC
NA	NA	TRBJ1-2	TRBV5-1	CASSPVDRRYGYTF	TGCGCCAGCAGCCCAGTGGACAGACGGTATGGCTACACCTTC
NA	NA	TRBJ2-3	TRBV5-1	CASRGPGTGGDTQYF	TGCGCCAGCAGGGGCCCCGGGACTGGAGGAGATACGCAGTATTTT
NA	NA	TRBJ1-5	TRBV19	CASSGPGWQPQHF	TGTGCCAGTAGTGGGCCAGGGTGGCAGCCCCAGCATTTT
once	TRBD1	TRBJ2-2	TRBV5-4	CASASNRQGATGELFF	TGTGCCAGCGCCAGTAACCGACAGGGGGCTACCGGGGAGCTGTTTTTT
NA	NA	TRBJ2-1	TRBV20-1	CSVSFNEQFF	TGCAGTGTCTCCTTCAATGAGCAGTTCTTC
NA	NA	TRBJ1-4	TRBV5-1	CASSRGASNEKLFF	TGCGCCAGCAGCCGAGGAGCATCTAATGAAAAACTGTTTTTT
NA	TRBD1	TRBJ2-1	TRBV6-1	CASSEGGTGWNEQFF	TGTGCCAGCAGTGAAGGAGGGACAGGGTGGAATGAGCAGTTCTTC
NA	TRBD1	TRBJ1-2	TRBV2	CASGGQYLSYTF	TGTGCCAGCGGGGGACAGTATCTTAGCTACACCTTC
NA	NA	TRBJ1-5	TRBV6-6	CASSYVYRENQPQHF	TGTGCCAGCAGTTACGTATACAGGGAAAATCAGCCCCAGCATTTT
NA	NA	TRBJ1-5	TRBV28	CASSLDPNQPQHF	TGTGCCAGCAGTCTAGACCCCAATCAGCCCCAGCATTTT
NA	NA	TRBJ2-4	TRBV2	CASSEATASYQYF	TGTGCCAGCAGTGAAGCGACAGCTTCGTATCAGTACTTC
NA	TRBD1	TRBJ2-4	TRBV5-4	CASSGTENIQYF	TGTGCCAGCAGCGGGACAGAAAACATTCAGTACTTC
NA	NA	TRBJ2-2	TRBV9	CASSVDLGTPHPGELFF	TGTGCCAGCAGCGTAGATTTGGGGACACCGCACCCCGGGGAGCTGTTTTTT
NA	NA	TRBJ1-5	TRBV28	CASSLSGLNNQPQHF	TGTGCCAGCAGTTTGTCTGGGCTTAACAATCAGCCCCAGCATTTT
once	TRBD1	TRBJ2-3	TRBV5-1	CASSPITGGYADTQYF	TGCGCCAGCAGCCCTATTACAGGGGGCTACGCAGATACGCAGTATTTT
NA	TRBD1	TRBJ2-3	TRBV5-1	CASSLRDRGMTDTQYF	TGCGCCAGCAGCTTGAGGGACAGGGGTATGACAGATACGCAGTATTTT
NA	NA	TRBJ1-1	TRBV6-5	CASSWAPSGEDTEAFF	TGTGCCAGCAGTTGGGCACCAAGCGGGGAAGACACTGAAGCTTTCTTT
once	TRBD2	TRBJ2-3	TRBV5-4	CASSRGTSGGAGTDTQYF	TGTGCCAGCAGCCGGGGGACTAGCGGGGGGGCCGGCACAGATACGCAGTATTTT
NA	TRBD1	TRBJ2-5	TRBV19	CASSISGQGLGETQYF	TGTGCCAGTAGTATCTCGGGACAGGGCCTAGGAGAGACCCAGTACTTC
NA	TRBD2	TRBJ2-1	TRBV2	CASSEWGLADTYNEQFF	TGTGCCAGCAGTGAATGGGGTCTAGCGGATACCTACAATGAGCAGTTCTTC
NA	NA	TRBJ2-1	TRBV5-1	CASSLAPSSYNEQFF	TGCGCCAGCAGCTTGGCTCCGAGCTCCTACAATGAGCAGTTCTTC
NA	NA	TRBJ2-1	TRBV7-3	CASNRGGIDNEQFF	TGTGCCAGCAACAGGGGCGGGATCGACAATGAGCAGTTCTTC
NA	TRBD1	TRBJ1-1	TRBV5-1	CASTWDREKSGEAFF	TGCGCCAGCACCTGGGACAGGGAAAAATCGGGTGAAGCTTTCTTT
few	TRBD1	TRBJ2-3	TRBV6-6	CASRRSPQGGQYF	TGTGCCAGCAGGCGTTCCCCACAGGGGGGGCAGTATTTT
NA	TRBD1	TRBJ1-3	TRBV3-1/TRBV3-2	CASSHPGTGYNSGNTIYF	TGTGCCAGCAGCCATCCCGGGACAGGGTATAACTCTGGAAACACCATATATTTT
NA	NA	TRBJ1-3	TRBV6-5	CASGDLSGNTIYF	TGTGCCAGCGGAGATCTCTCTGGAAACACCATATATTTT
NA	TRBD1	TRBJ1-4	TRBV15	CATSTGTGGGSSGEKLFF	TGTGCCACCAGCACCGGGACAGGGGGCGGCTCTTCTGGCGAAAAACTGTTTTTT
once	NA	TRBJ2-7	TRBV5-4	CASSLEFVASEQYF	TGTGCCAGCAGCTTGGAGTTCGTAGCCTCCGAGCAGTACTTC
NA	NA	TRBJ1-5	TRBV6-4	CATRRTDSNQPQHF	TGTGCCACCCGCCGGACAGATAGCAATCAGCCCCAGCATTTT
NA	TRBD1	TRBJ1-1	TRBV2	CASSEAGTDWDTEAFF	TGTGCCAGCAGTGAAGCGGGGACAGATTGGGACACTGAAGCTTTCTTT
NA	NA	TRBJ1-2	TRBV10-2	CASSLTFNRVTF	TGCGCCAGCAGCTTAACTTTCAACAGGGTCACCTTC
NA	NA	TRBJ2-3	TRBV5-4	CASSTYGIADTQYF	TGTGCCAGCAGTACGTACGGGATAGCAGATACGCAGTATTTT
few	NA	TRBJ1-3	TRBV2	CASSGQDSSGNTIYF	TGTGCCAGCAGTGGACAGGACAGCTCTGGAAACACCATATATTTT
NA	TRBD1	TRBJ2-2	TRBV5-1	CASSREPPGTGATGELFF	TGCGCCAGCAGCCGAGAGCCCCCCGGGACAGGGGCTACCGGGGAGCTGTTTTTT
few	NA	TRBJ1-2	TRBV10-1	CASSASRSYGYTF	TGCGCCAGCAGTGCCTCACGGAGCTATGGCTACACCTTC
NA	NA	TRBJ1-4	TRBV13	CASSYAQGPGEKLFF	TGTGCCAGCAGCTACGCACAGGGCCCTGGTGAAAAACTGTTTTTT
NA	TRBD1	TRBJ1-1	TRBV30	CAWSEGTGGTEAFF	TGTGCCTGGAGTGAGGGGACAGGGGGCACTGAAGCTTTCTTT
NA	NA	TRBJ1-6	TRBV19	CASSIGENSPLHF	TGTGCCAGTAGTATAGGGGAGAATTCACCCCTCCACTTT
NA	TRBD2	TRBJ2-1	TRBV10-3	CAIISGLAGNEQFF	TGTGCCATCATATCCGGACTAGCGGGAAATGAGCAGTTCTTC
NA	TRBD2	TRBJ2-5	TRBV20-1	CSASPSGGYQETQYF	TGCAGTGCTAGTCCTAGCGGGGGGTACCAAGAGACCCAGTACTTC
NA	NA	TRBJ1-6	TRBV28	CASRVERLGGSPLHF	TGTGCCAGCAGAGTGGAGAGGCTCGGGGGTTCACCCCTCCACTTT
NA	NA	TRBJ1-5	TRBV28	CASSPSAVWSNQPQHF	TGTGCCAGCAGTCCCTCCGCGGTCTGGAGCAATCAGCCCCAGCATTTT
NA	NA	TRBJ2-4	TRBV7-9	CASSHRGALAKNIQYF	TGTGCCAGCAGCCACCGCGGAGCGCTAGCCAAAAACATTCAGTACTTC
once	TRBD2	TRBJ2-6	TRBV11-3	CASSSWGGTGANVLTF	TGTGCCAGCAGCTCATGGGGGGGTACTGGGGCCAACGTCCTGACTTTC
NA	NA	TRBJ2-3	TRBV27	CASSILIGTDTQYF	TGTGCCAGCAGTATCCTTATAGGCACAGATACGCAGTATTTT
NA	NA	TRBJ2-1	TRBV5-1	CASSLGPGSQAYNEQFF	TGCGCCAGCAGCTTAGGACCAGGGTCTCAAGCTTACAATGAGCAGTTCTTC
NA	NA	TRBJ1-5	TRBV27	CASSSQGGQPQHF	TGTGCCAGCAGTTCCCAGGGCGGCCAGCCCCAGCATTTT
NA	NA	TRBJ2-7	TRBV30	CAWSVGRGTEQYF	TGTGCCTGGAGTGTTGGTAGGGGGACCGAGCAGTACTTC
NA	TRBD2	TRBJ2-3	TRBV30	CAWSVGLAGSTDTQYF	TGTGCCTGGAGTGTAGGACTAGCGGGATCAACAGATACGCAGTATTTT
NA	NA	TRBJ1-2	TRBV5-4	CASSPDRDDGYTF	TGTGCCAGCAGTCCGGACAGAGATGATGGCTACACCTTC